This TCR beta chain was retrieved from a study of Graves' ophthalmopathy and Graves' hyperthyroidism. The junction had 3 bases not matched to a gene; V was cut back by 6 bases and J by 3 bases. The CDR3 is 13 amino acids. Germline CDR1 is KGHDR and CDR2 is SFDVKD. Investigators amplified TCR beta CDR3 regions from RNA transcripts. HTBI primers primed a first-round RT-PCR, and a second-round multiplex PCR followed. TCRdb re-called the multiplex PCR reads through MiXCR, storing one row per CDR3 protein. In the table there are over 450,000 distinct CDR3 sequences, approximately 15% of which are singletons. This clonotype was recorded at least ten times.

The J gene is TRBJ2-5, the V gene TRBV24-1, with 7 nucleotides matching TRBD2. Specimen: blood. The sequence was obtained from a woman aged 30 to 39 with Graves' ophthalmopathy. The CDR3 nucleotides are TGTGCCACCAGTAGGCTAGCGGAAGAGACCCAGTACTTC. It is translated as CATSRLAEETQYF.